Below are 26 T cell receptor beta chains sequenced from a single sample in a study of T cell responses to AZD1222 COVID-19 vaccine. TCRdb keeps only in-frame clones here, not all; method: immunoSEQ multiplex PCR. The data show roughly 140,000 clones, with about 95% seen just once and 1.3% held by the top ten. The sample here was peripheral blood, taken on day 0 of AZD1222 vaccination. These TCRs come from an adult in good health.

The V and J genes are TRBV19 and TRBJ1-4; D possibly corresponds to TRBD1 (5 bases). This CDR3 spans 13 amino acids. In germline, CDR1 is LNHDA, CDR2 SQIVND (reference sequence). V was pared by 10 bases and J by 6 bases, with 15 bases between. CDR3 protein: CATAGTGHEKLFF. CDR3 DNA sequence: TGTGCCACAGCCGGGACGGGGCATGAAAAACTGTTTTTT.

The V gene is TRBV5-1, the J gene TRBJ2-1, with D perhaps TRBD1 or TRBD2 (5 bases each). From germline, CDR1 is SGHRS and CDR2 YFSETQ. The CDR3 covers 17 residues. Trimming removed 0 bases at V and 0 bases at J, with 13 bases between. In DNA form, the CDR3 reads TGCGCCAGCAGCTTGGGATTGGGACCCCCCTCCTACAATGAGCAGTTCTTC. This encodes CASSLGLGPPSYNEQFF.

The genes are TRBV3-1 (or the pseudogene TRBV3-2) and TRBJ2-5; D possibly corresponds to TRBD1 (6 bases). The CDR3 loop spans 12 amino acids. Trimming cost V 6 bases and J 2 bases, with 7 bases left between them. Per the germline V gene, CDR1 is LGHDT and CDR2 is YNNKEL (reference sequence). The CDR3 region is CASRGAQETQYF. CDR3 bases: TGTGCCAGCAGGGGGGCACAAGAGACCCAGTACTTC.

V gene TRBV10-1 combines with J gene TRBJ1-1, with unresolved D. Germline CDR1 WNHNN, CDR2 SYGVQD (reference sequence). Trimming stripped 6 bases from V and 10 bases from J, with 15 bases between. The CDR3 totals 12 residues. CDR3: CASSPGPVAAFF. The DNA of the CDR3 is TGCGCCAGCAGCCCCGGACCCGTCGCAGCTTTCTTT.

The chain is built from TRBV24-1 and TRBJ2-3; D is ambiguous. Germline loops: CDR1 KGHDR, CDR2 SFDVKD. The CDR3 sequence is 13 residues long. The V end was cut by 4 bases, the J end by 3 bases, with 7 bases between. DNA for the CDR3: TGTGCCACCAGTGAACCCCGTACAGATACGCAGTATTTT. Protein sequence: CATSEPRTDTQYF.

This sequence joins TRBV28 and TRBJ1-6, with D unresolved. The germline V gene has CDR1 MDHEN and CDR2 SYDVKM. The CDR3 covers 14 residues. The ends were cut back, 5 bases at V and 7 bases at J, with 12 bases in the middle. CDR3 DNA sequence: TGTGCCAGCAGTGAACCAGCAGAAAATTCACCCCTCCACTTT. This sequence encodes CASSEPAENSPLHF.

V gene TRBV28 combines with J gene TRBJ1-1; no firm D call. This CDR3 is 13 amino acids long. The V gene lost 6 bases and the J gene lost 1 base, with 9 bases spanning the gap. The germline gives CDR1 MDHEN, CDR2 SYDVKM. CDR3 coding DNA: TGTGCCAGCAGGTTGGGAGGGAACACTGAAGCTTTCTTT. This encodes CASRLGGNTEAFF.

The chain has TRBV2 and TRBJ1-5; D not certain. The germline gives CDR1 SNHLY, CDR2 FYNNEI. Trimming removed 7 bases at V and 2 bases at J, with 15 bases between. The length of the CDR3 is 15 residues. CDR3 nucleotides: TGTGCCAGCACCGTCGGATCACGGGGCAATCAGCCCCAGCATTTT. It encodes CASTVGSRGNQPQHF.

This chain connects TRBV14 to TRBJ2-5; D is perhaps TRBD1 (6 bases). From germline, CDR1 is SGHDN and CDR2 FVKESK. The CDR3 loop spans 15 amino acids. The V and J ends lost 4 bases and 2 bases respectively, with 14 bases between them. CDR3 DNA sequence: TGTGCCAGCAGCCTCCAACAGGGAGCGCAAGAGACCCAGTACTTC. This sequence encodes CASSLQQGAQETQYF. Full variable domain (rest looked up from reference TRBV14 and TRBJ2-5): EAGVTQFPSHSVIEKGQTVTLRCDPISGHDNLYWYRRVMGKEIKFLLHFVKESKQDESGMPNNRFLAERTGGTYSTLKVQPAELEDSGVYFCASSLQQGAQETQYFGPGTRLLVL.

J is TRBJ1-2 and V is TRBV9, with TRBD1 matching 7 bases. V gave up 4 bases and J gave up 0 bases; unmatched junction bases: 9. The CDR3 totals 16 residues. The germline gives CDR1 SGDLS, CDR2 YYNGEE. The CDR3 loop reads CASSPSGGGTNYGYTF. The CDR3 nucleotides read TGTGCCAGCAGCCCATCAGGGGGGGGGACTAACTATGGCTACACCTTC.

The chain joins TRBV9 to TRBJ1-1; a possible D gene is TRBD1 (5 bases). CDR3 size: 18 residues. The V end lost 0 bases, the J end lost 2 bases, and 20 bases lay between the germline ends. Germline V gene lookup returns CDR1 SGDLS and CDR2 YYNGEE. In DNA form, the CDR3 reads TGTGCCAGCAGCGTAGTGTCAGGGACCCTTACTCCAAACACTGAAGCTTTCTTT. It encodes CASSVVSGTLTPNTEAFF.

CDR3 in amino acids: CASSPQYF. CDR3 DNA: TGTGCCAGCAGCCCCCAGTACTTC. This chain links TRBV7-2 with TRBJ2-5; D is unresolved. The CDR3 is 8 residues long. Germline CDR1 reads SGHTA; CDR2 reads FQGNSA. V shed 5 bases and J shed 9 bases, with 1 base lying between them. The entire variable domain, with the rest obtained from reference TRBV7-2 and TRBJ2-5, is as follows: GAGVSQSPSNKVTEKGKDVELRCDPISGHTALYWYRQSLGQGLEFLIYFQGNSAPDKSGLPSDRFSAERTGGSVSTLTIQRTQQEDSAVYLCASSPQYFGPGTRLLVL.

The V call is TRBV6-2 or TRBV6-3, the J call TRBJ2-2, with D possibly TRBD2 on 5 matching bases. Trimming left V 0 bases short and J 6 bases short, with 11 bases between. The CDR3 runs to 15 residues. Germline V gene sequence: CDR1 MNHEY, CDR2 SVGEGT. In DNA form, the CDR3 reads TGTGCCAGCAGTTACTCGGAGGCCGGTGCCGGGGAGCTGTTTTTT. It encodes CASSYSEAGAGELFF.

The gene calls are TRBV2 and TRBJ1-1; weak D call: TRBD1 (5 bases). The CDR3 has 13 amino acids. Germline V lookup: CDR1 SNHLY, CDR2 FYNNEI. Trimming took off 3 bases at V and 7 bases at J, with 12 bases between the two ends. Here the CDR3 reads CASSESPRDEAFF. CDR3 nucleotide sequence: TGTGCCAGCAGTGAGTCCCCCAGGGATGAAGCTTTCTTT.

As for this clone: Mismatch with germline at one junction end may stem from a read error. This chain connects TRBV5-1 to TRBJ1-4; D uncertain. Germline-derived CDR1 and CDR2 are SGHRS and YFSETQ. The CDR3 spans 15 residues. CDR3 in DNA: TGCGCCAGTAGCTTGGCCGAGGCAGGAAGTGAAAAACTGTTTTTT. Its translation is CASSLAEAGSEKLFF.

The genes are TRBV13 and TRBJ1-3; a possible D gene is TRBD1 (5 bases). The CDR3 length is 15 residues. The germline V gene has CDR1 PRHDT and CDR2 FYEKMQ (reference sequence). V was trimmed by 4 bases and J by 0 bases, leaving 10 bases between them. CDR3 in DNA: TGTGCCAGCAGCTGGGGACGGAGCTCTGGAAACACCATATATTTT. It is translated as CASSWGRSSGNTIYF.

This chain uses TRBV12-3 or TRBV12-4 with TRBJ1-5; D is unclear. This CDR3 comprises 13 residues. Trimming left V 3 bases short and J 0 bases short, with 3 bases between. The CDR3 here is CASSFYSNQPQHF. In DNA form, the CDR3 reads TGTGCCAGCAGTTTCTATAGCAATCAGCCCCAGCATTTT.

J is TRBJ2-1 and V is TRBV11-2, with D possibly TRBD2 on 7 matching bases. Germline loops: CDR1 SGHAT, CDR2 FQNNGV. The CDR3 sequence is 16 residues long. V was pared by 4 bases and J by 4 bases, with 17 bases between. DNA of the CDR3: TGTGCCAGCAGCTCCACCCGGGGGGCGAAATACAATGAGCAGTTCTTC. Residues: CASSSTRGAKYNEQFF.

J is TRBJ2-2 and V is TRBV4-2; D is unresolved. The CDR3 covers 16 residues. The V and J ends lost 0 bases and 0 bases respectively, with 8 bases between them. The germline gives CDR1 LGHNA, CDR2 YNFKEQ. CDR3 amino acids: CASSQDGFPNTGELFF. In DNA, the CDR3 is TGTGCCAGCAGCCAAGATGGGTTTCCGAACACCGGGGAGCTGTTTTTT.

The CDR3 bases are TGTGCCAGCAGCTCGTTAAAATTACAGGGGCCCCCTAACTATGGCTACACCTTC. This translates into CASSSLKLQGPPNYGYTF. V is TRBV5-6 and J is TRBJ1-2; 7 bases match TRBD1. V lost 3 bases to trimming and J lost 0 bases; unmatched junction nucleotides: 14. Germline V gene lookup returns CDR1 SGHDT and CDR2 YYEEEE. The CDR3 totals 18 residues.

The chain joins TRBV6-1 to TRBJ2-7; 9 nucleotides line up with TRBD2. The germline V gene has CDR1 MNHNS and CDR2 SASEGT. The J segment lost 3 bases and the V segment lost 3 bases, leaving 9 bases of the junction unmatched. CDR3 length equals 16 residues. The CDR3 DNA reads TGTGCCAGCAGTGATTGGGCTAGCGGGACCTACTACGAGCAGTACGTC. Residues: CASSDWASGTYYEQYV.

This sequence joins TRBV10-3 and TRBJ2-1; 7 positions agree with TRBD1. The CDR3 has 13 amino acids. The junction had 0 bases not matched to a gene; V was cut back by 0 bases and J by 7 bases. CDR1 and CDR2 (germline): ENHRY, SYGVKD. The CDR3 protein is CAISESRGNEQFF. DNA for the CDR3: TGTGCCATCAGTGAGTCCAGGGGGAATGAGCAGTTCTTC.

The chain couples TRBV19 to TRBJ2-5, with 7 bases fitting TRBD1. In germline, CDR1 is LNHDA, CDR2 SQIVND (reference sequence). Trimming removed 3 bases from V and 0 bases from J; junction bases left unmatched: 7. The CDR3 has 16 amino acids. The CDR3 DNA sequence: TGTGCCAGTAGTATGGGGACAGATATATACCAAGAGACCCAGTACTTC. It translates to CASSMGTDIYQETQYF. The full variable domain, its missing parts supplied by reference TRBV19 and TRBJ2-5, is DGGITQSPKYLFRKEGQNVTLSCEQNLNHDAMYWYRQDPGQGLRLIYYSQIVNDFQKGDIAEGYSVSREKKESFPLTVTSAQKNPTAFYLCASSMGTDIYQETQYFGPGTRLLVL.

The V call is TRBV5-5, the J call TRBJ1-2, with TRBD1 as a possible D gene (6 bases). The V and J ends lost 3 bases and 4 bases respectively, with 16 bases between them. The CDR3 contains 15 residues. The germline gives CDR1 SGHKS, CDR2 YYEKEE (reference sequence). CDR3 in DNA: TGTGCCAGCAGCTCGAGAACAGGGTACAGCTATGGCTACACCTTC. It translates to CASSSRTGYSYGYTF.

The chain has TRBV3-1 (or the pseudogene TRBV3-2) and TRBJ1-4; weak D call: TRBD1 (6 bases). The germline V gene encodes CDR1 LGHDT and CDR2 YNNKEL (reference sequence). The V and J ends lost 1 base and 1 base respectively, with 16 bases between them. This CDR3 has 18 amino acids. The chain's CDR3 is CASSQVGGVFLTNEKLFF. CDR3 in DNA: TGTGCCAGCAGCCAAGTAGGGGGAGTTTTCTTAACTAATGAAAAACTGTTTTTT.

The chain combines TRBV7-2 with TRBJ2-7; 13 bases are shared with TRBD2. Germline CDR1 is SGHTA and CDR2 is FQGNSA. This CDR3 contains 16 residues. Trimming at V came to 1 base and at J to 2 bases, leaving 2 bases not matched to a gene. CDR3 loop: CASSLDGTSGTYEQYV. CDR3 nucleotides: TGTGCCAGCAGCTTAGATGGGACTAGCGGGACCTACGAGCAGTACGTC.